The 24 T cell receptor beta chains listed next were all sequenced from one sample in a study of T cells in Graves' hyperthyroidism and ophthalmopathy. Researchers amplified the TCR beta CDR3 regions from RNA transcripts. HTBI primers were used for first-round RT-PCR of the TCR CDR3. MiXCR, applied by TCRdb to the multiplex PCR reads, yields one record per CDR3 protein. The data show about 270,000 distinct CDR3 sequences, about 20% seen once. Material for sequencing was blood. The receptors originated from a man aged 25-45 years with Graves' ophthalmopathy.

This clonotype was seen repeatedly, ten times or more. The chain recombines TRBV30 with TRBJ1-5; D is uncertain. V was trimmed by 3 bases and J by 3 bases, leaving 9 bases between them. Per germline, CDR1 GTSNPN and CDR2 SVGIG (reference sequence). The CDR3 totals 13 residues. The CDR3 bases are TGTGCCTGGAGCCCCGACCCCAATCAGCCCCAGCATTTT. This gives the protein CAWSPDPNQPQHF. Drawing the rest from reference TRBV30 and TRBJ1-5, the complete variable domain is SQTIHQWPATLVQPVGSPLSLECTVEGTSNPNLYWYRQAAGRGLQLLFYSVGIGQISSEVPQNLSASRPQDRQFILSSKKLLLSDSGFYLCAWSPDPNQPQHFGDGTRLSIL.

This chain connects TRBV7-9 to TRBJ2-7, with 15 bases identical to TRBD2. The CDR3 runs to 18 residues. Looked up from germline, CDR1 is SEHNR and CDR2 is FQNEAQ (reference sequence). V lost 1 base and J lost 3; bases outside the gene matches: 7. Here the CDR3 reads CASSLVGTSGRRDYEQYF. The CDR3 DNA reads as TGTGCCAGCAGCTTAGTTGGGACTAGCGGGAGGAGAGACTACGAGCAGTACTTC.

This clonotype was found many times. The chain carries TRBV28 and TRBJ2-5; 15 bases are a match to TRBD2. V gave up 5 bases and J gave up 4 bases; unmatched junction bases: 2. CDR1 MDHEN and CDR2 SYDVKM come from the germline V gene. There are 15 residues in the CDR3. CDR3 nucleotide sequence: TGTGCCAGCAGTCTGGGACTAGCGGGAGGAGAGACCCAGTACTTC. This sequence encodes CASSLGLAGGETQYF. The complete variable domain, with remaining parts taken from reference TRBV28 and TRBJ2-5, reads DVKVTQSSRYLVKRTGEKVFLECVQDMDHENMFWYRQDPGLGLRLIYFSYDVKMKEKGDIPEGYSVSREKKERFSLILESASTNQTSMYLCASSLGLAGGETQYFGPGTRLLVL.

This clonotype was counted many times. V usage is TRBV3-1 and J usage is TRBJ2-1, with TRBD1 matching over 8 bases. Looked up from germline, CDR1 is LGHDT and CDR2 is YNNKEL (reference sequence). The CDR3 runs 13 residues. Germline trimming cut 3 bases from V and 7 bases from J; bases unmatched to any gene: 2. For the CDR3, the DNA is TGTGCCAGCAGCCAGAACAGGGGGAATGAGCAGTTCTTC. Its translation: CASSQNRGNEQFF.

This clonotype was seen ten or more times. V is TRBV30 and J is TRBJ1-1, with a possible D match to TRBD1 (6 bases). Looked up from germline, CDR1 is GTSNPN and CDR2 is SVGIG (reference sequence). With 4 bases removed from V and 1 base from J, the gap between germline ends came to 13 bases. The CDR3 runs 14 residues. Here the CDR3 DNA reads TGTGCCTGGACCACCGACAGGCAGAACACTGAAGCTTTCTTT. Amino acid sequence: CAWTTDRQNTEAFF. Full variable domain (outside the CDR3, taken from reference TRBV30 and TRBJ1-1): SQTIHQWPATLVQPVGSPLSLECTVEGTSNPNLYWYRQAAGRGLQLLFYSVGIGQISSEVPQNLSASRPQDRQFILSSKKLLLSDSGFYLCAWTTDRQNTEAFFGQGTRLTVV.

At least ten counts were recorded for this clonotype. J is TRBJ1-5 and V is TRBV3-1; maybe TRBD1 (6 bases). Germline-derived CDR1 and CDR2 are LGHDT and YNNKEL (reference sequence). The CDR3 runs to 16 residues. Trimming took 1 base from V and 2 from J, leaving 12 bases between them. The CDR3 nucleotides are TGTGCCAGCAGCCAAGGGGTCAGACAGGGCAATCAGCCCCAGCATTTT. Translated: CASSQGVRQGNQPQHF. Combining the CDR3 with reference TRBV3-1 and TRBJ1-5 gives the whole variable domain DTAVSQTPKYLVTQMGNDKSIKCEQNLGHDTMYWYKQDSKKFLKIMFSYNNKELIINETVPNRFSPKSPDKAHLNLHINSLELGDSAVYFCASSQGVRQGNQPQHFGDGTRLSIL.

This clonotype was seen many times. The chain uses TRBV3-1 and TRBJ2-6; no clear D gene. Germline lookup yields CDR1 LGHDT and CDR2 YNNKEL (reference sequence). Trimming removed 7 bases from V and 0 bases from J, with 1 base in between. The CDR3 has 12 residues. For the CDR3, the DNA is TGTGCCAGCACCTCTGGGGCCAACGTCCTGACTTTC. Amino acid sequence: CASTSGANVLTF. The complete variable domain, with remaining parts taken from reference TRBV3-1 and TRBJ2-6, reads DTAVSQTPKYLVTQMGNDKSIKCEQNLGHDTMYWYKQDSKKFLKIMFSYNNKELIINETVPNRFSPKSPDKAHLNLHINSLELGDSAVYFCASTSGANVLTFGAGSRLTVL.

This clonotype was counted a few times. The chain carries TRBV5-1 and TRBJ2-5; D is possibly TRBD1 or TRBD2 (5 bases each). This CDR3 is built from 15 residues. Trimming removed 6 bases at V and 4 bases at J, with 19 bases between. CDR1 is SGHRS and CDR2 is YFSETQ in the germline V gene. The CDR3 reads CASTLWDPGRETQYF. In DNA form, the CDR3 reads TGCGCCAGCACCTTATGGGACCCGGGTAGAGAGACCCAGTACTTC.

The chain combines TRBV4-1 with TRBJ1-1; maybe TRBD1 (5 bases). The germline V gene encodes CDR1 MGHRA and CDR2 YSYEKL. The CDR3 covers 14 residues. V lost 2 bases and J lost 7, with 14 bases in between. CDR3 in amino acids: CASSQKAGYGEAFF. DNA for the CDR3: TGCGCCAGCAGCCAAAAGGCAGGGTACGGTGAAGCTTTCTTT.

This clonotype has at least ten counts. The chain employs TRBV3-1 and TRBJ1-1; D is undetermined. The CDR3 extends over 15 amino acids. V was shortened by 1 base and J by 2 bases, with 11 bases between the two germline ends. Per the germline V gene, CDR1 is LGHDT and CDR2 is YNNKEL (reference sequence). The CDR3 sequence: CASSQVNRDNTEAFF. The CDR3 DNA reads TGTGCCAGCAGCCAAGTCAACAGAGATAACACTGAAGCTTTCTTT.

This clonotype has at least ten counts. The rearrangement links TRBV7-2 to TRBJ2-3, with 9 bases lining up with TRBD2. The germline CDR1 and CDR2 sequences are SGHTA and FQGNSA. The CDR3 is 15 amino acids. V shed 4 bases and J 4 bases; nucleotides not matched to a gene: 6. The CDR3 DNA follows: TGTGCCAGCAGCTCTACCGGGACTAGCTCAGATACGCAGTATTTT. Translated, it gives CASSSTGTSSDTQYF.

This clonotype was seen a handful of times. The chain has TRBV20-1 and TRBJ1-5, with 7 bases fitting TRBD1. Trimming removed 6 bases from V and 9 bases from J; junction bases left unmatched: 14. CDR1 DFQATT and CDR2 SNEGSKA come from the germline V gene (reference sequence). The CDR3 runs 14 residues. The CDR3 loop is CSAASRQGTRPQHF. CDR3 DNA sequence: TGCAGTGCCGCATCCCGACAGGGAACTCGGCCCCAGCATTTT.

The J gene is TRBJ2-3, the V gene TRBV9, with 12 bases that match TRBD2. From germline, CDR1 is SGDLS and CDR2 YYNGEE. The CDR3 has 17 amino acids. The J segment lost 2 bases and the V segment lost 0 bases, leaving 4 bases of the junction unmatched. The CDR3, as DNA: TGTGCCAGCAGCGTAGGGACTAGCGGGGCGTTCACAGATACGCAGTATTTT. This codes for CASSVGTSGAFTDTQYF.

This clonotype was seen more than once but under ten times. The chain recombines TRBV24-1 with TRBJ2-1; 8 nucleotides agree with TRBD2. The V gene's germline CDR1 is KGHDR and CDR2 SFDVKD. The junction had 13 bases not matched to a gene; V was cut back by 1 base and J by 6 bases. The CDR3 covers 18 residues. CDR3 protein: CATSDFSPGLDRSNEQFF. CDR3 bases: TGTGCCACCAGTGATTTTAGTCCGGGACTAGATCGGTCCAATGAGCAGTTCTTC.

This clonotype was detected ten times or more. This chain joins TRBV29-1 and TRBJ1-2; no reliable D call. The CDR3 contains 13 residues. Trimming stripped 5 bases from V and 3 bases from J, with 13 bases between. The germline V gene encodes CDR1 SQVTM and CDR2 ANQGSEA. For the CDR3, the DNA is TGCAGCGTTAGAGATGTCACGGACTATGGCTACACCTTC. It yields the protein CSVRDVTDYGYTF.

The sample holds many counts of this clonotype. CDR3 residues: CASSHTGGRGTDTQYF. The CDR3 coding sequence is TGTGCCAGCAGCCATACAGGGGGCAGGGGCACAGATACGCAGTATTTT. The V call is TRBV7-2, the J call TRBJ2-3; 9 positions agree with TRBD1. The germline CDR1 and CDR2 sequences are SGHTA and FQGNSA. This CDR3 contains 16 residues. The V and J ends lost 5 bases and 1 base, in that order; junction bases with no gene match: 7.

As concerns this clonotype: A much larger clone lies a single base off, so this may be a read error. The chain links TRBV29-1 to TRBJ1-1; TRBD1 might be the D (5 bases). Germline V gene lookup returns CDR1 SQVTM and CDR2 ANQGSEA. CDR3 length: 14 residues. The V end lost 1 base, the J end lost 4 bases, and 13 bases lay between the germline ends. The CDR3 DNA follows: TGCAGCGTTGAAGCGGTGAAGGGGAGCACTGAAGCTTTCTTT. Amino acids: CSVEAVKGSTEAFF.

This chain uses TRBV5-4 with TRBJ2-7; 9 bases line up with TRBD2. The CDR3 covers 14 residues. V lost 1 base to trimming and J lost 6 bases; unmatched junction nucleotides: 5. CDR1 and CDR2 from the germline V gene are SGHNT and YYREEE (reference sequence). The chain's CDR3 is CASSLPGTSTEQYF. Here the CDR3 DNA reads TGTGCCAGCAGCTTGCCCGGGACTAGCACCGAGCAGTACTTC.

In this sample, this clonotype turned up once. The chain has TRBV24-1 and TRBJ2-4, with D unclear. There are 13 residues in the CDR3. From germline, CDR1 is KGHDR and CDR2 SFDVKD. The V end lost 5 bases, the J end lost 1 base, and 5 bases lay between the germline ends. The chain's CDR3 is CATSAGAKNIQYF. Here the CDR3 DNA reads TGTGCCACCAGTGCAGGCGCCAAAAACATTCAGTACTTC.

This clonotype was counted only a few times. V gene TRBV5-1 combines with J gene TRBJ2-3, with 7 positions matching TRBD2. This CDR3 has 17 amino acids. Germline V gene data show CDR1 as SGHRS and CDR2 as YFSETQ. J was trimmed by 0 bases and V by 0 bases; bases with no gene match: 7. The CDR3: CASSLVSSGTSTDTQYF. Written as DNA, the CDR3 is TGCGCCAGCAGCTTGGTGTCTAGCGGAACTAGCACAGATACGCAGTATTTT.

The chain is built from TRBV5-5 and TRBJ2-1; 7 nucleotides align to TRBD1. The V and J ends lost 4 bases and 8 bases, in that order; junction bases with no gene match: 9. CDR3 length: 14 amino acids. CDR1 is SGHKS and CDR2 is YYEKEE in the germline V gene (reference sequence). The CDR3 is CASSRPDRVDEQFF. CDR3 sequence (DNA): TGTGCCAGCAGCCGACCTGACAGGGTCGATGAGCAGTTCTTC.

This clonotype was recorded a few times. This chain uses TRBV5-1 with TRBJ1-2; D perhaps matches TRBD1 (6 bases). Germline V gives CDR1 SGHRS, CDR2 YFSETQ. With 4 bases removed from V and 2 bases from J, the gap between germline ends came to 12 bases. The CDR3 has 14 amino acids. The CDR3 sequence is CASSDVTGNYGYTF. CDR3 sequence (DNA): TGCGCCAGCAGCGACGTAACAGGGAACTATGGCTACACCTTC.

J is TRBJ2-7 and V is TRBV18, with D possibly being TRBD2 (6 bases). This CDR3 comprises 16 residues. Between the trimmed V and J ends, which lost 0 bases and 0 bases, there was a span of 12 bases. The germline V gene has CDR1 KGHSH and CDR2 LQKENI. CDR3: CASSPPSGASSYEQYF. The CDR3, as DNA: TGTGCCAGCTCACCACCCTCGGGAGCTTCCTCCTACGAGCAGTACTTC. Together with reference TRBV18 and TRBJ2-7, the CDR3 gives the full variable domain: NAGVMQNPRHLVRRRGQEARLRCSPMKGHSHVYWYRQLPEEGLKFMVYLQKENIIDESGMPKERFSAEFPKEGPSILRIQQVVRGDSAAYFCASSPPSGASSYEQYFGPGTRLTVT.

This clonotype was picked up many times. This chain uses TRBV7-8 with TRBJ1-1; D uncertain. CDR1 SGHVS and CDR2 FQNEAQ come from the germline V gene. The CDR3 is 13 amino acids. Trimming pared 3 bases from V and 4 bases from J, leaving 9 bases between. This CDR3 reads CASSLRVATEAFF. CDR3 bases: TGTGCCAGCAGCTTGAGGGTAGCCACTGAAGCTTTCTTT.